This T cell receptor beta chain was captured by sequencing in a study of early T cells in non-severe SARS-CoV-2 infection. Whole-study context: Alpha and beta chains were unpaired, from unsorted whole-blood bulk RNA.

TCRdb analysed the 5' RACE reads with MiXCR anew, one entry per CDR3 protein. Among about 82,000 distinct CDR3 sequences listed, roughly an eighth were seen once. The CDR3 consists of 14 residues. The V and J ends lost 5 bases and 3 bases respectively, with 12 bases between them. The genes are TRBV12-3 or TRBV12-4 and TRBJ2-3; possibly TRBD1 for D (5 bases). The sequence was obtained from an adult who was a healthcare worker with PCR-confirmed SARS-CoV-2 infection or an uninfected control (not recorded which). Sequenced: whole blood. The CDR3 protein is CASSPQGSTDTQYF. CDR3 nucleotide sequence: TGTGCCAGCAGTCCCCAGGGAAGTACAGATACGCAGTATTTT.